One T cell receptor (beta chain) is described in this entry. Deletions cut 5 bases from V and 2 bases from J, with 17 bases between. The CDR3 is 16 amino acids. The V gene's germline CDR1 is SGHTA and CDR2 FQGNSA. TCRdb itself ran the PCR reads through MiXCR, one entry per CDR3 protein. The data contain tens of thousands of distinct CDR3 sequences, 52% of them singletons. Indicated time point: after preoperative PTX-NDP chemotherapy. These data belong to a study of esophageal squamous cell carcinoma under preoperative chemotherapy. The clonotype originates from a human donor with esophageal squamous cell carcinoma. The donor label of this sample is uncertain. V and J are TRBV7-2 and TRBJ2-3; D tentatively fits TRBD1 or TRBD2 (5 bases each). Sample collection occurred from a patient given preoperative chemotherapy. The CDR3 spells CASSKLVRGNTDTQYF. The CDR3 DNA reads as TGTGCCAGCAGCAAACTAGTGAGGGGTAACACAGATACGCAGTATTTT.